Listed below are T cell receptor beta chains from one sample, sequenced in a study of cytomegalovirus exposure and HLA in healthy donors. The table came from immunoSEQ multiplex PCR; TCRdb's copy has only in-frame clones and leaves some out. The sample includes 150,000 or so clones, 80% to 90% of them seen just once. The sample taken for sequencing was PBMCs. These receptor sequences come from a woman aged 25 to 39 in good health and CMV-seropositive. Each CDR3 is given with its conserved first and last residue. D genes are given only for firm matches. The size entry is marked missing in some rows and otherwise reads once, few, many or a size class.

>-|TRBV5-1|-|TRBJ2-3
TGCGCCAGCAGCCCGGGACTTACCTATGGCACAGATACGCAGTATTTT
CASSPGLTYGTDTQYF
>-|TRBV7-6|TRBD2|TRBJ2-3
TGTGCCAGCAGCTTGGGGGGACTAGCGGGAGGGCCCGGGGATACGCAGTATTTT
CASSLGGLAGGPGDTQYF
>-|TRBV7-2|TRBD2|TRBJ2-5
TGTGCCAGCAGCTTAATCGGAAGGAGACTAGCGACCATACAGTACTTC
CASSLIGRRLATIQYF
>-|TRBV2|-|TRBJ2-1
TGTGCCAGCCGCCCAGAAGGAGACGAGCAGTTCTTC
CASRPEGDEQFF
>once|TRBV2|-|TRBJ2-3
TGTGCCAGCTTCGGGAGAATGGCAGATACGCAGTATTTT
CASFGRMADTQYF
>-|TRBV28|-|TRBJ2-3
TGTGCCAGCAGTCCCCGGCCAGGAGATACGCAGTATTTT
CASSPRPGDTQYF
>-|TRBV5-1|TRBD2|TRBJ2-3
TGCGCCAGCAGCTTGGGACTAGCATTCACAGATACGCAGTATTTT
CASSLGLAFTDTQYF
>-|TRBV28|TRBD2|TRBJ2-3
TGTGCCAGCAGTCGGACTAGCGCAGATACGCAGTATTTT
CASSRTSADTQYF
>-|TRBV2|-|TRBJ1-1
TGTGCCAGCAGTGAACCTCCGGACACTGAAGCTTTCTTT
CASSEPPDTEAFF
>-|TRBV27|-|TRBJ2-3
TGTGCCAGCAGTTTATGGGCACAGAGCACAGATACGCAGTATTTT
CASSLWAQSTDTQYF
>few|TRBV2|TRBD1|TRBJ1-2
TGTGCCAGCAGGGACGACAGGGCGAACTATGGCTACACCTTC
CASRDDRANYGYTF
>-|TRBV5-1|-|TRBJ2-1
TGCGCCAGCAGCTTGGGGTATCTGCGGGACAATGAGCAGTTCTTC
CASSLGYLRDNEQFF
>-|TRBV27|-|TRBJ2-1
TGTGCCAGCAGCCTGTCCGGGACACTCTACAATGAGCAGTTCTTC
CASSLSGTLYNEQFF
>-|TRBV7-9|-|TRBJ1-1
TGTGCCAGCAGCGATCACACAGGGAAAGCTTTCTTT
CASSDHTGKAFF
>-|TRBV7-9|-|TRBJ2-5
TGTGCCAGCAGCTTAGGGCTAAGGAGAGAGACCCAGTACTTC
CASSLGLRRETQYF
>-|TRBV5-1|TRBD1|TRBJ2-3
TGCGCCAGCGGGGACAGGGTGCCCACAGATACGCAGTATTTT
CASGDRVPTDTQYF
>-|TRBV6-6|-|TRBJ2-1
TGTGCCAGCAGCTTTGACAGTAATGAGCAGTTCTTC
CASSFDSNEQFF
>-|TRBV2|-|TRBJ2-3
TGTGCCAGCAGGCAACAGAGCACAGATACGCAGTATTTT
CASRQQSTDTQYF
>-|TRBV6-5|-|TRBJ1-1
TGTGCCAGCAGACGTAACTTTCAGGGGATAACTGAAGCTTTCTTT
CASRRNFQGITEAFF
>-|TRBV2|-|TRBJ2-3
TGTGCCAGCAGTGAATTGCGGGCGTTTAGTTCGTCAGATACGCAGTATTTT
CASSELRAFSSSDTQYF
>few|TRBV5-1|TRBD1|TRBJ2-5
TGCGCCAGCAGCCTGACAGGGCCGCAAGAGACCCAGTACTTC
CASSLTGPQETQYF
>-|TRBV6-1|-|TRBJ2-7
TGTGCCAGCAGTGAACCGGACGAGCAGTACTTC
CASSEPDEQYF
>once|TRBV2|TRBD2|TRBJ2-5
TGTGCCAGCAGAGCCGTTGGGAGGGCGGGGGAGACCCAGTACTTC
CASRAVGRAGETQYF
>-|TRBV5-1|-|TRBJ2-7
TGCGCCAGCAGCTTGGGGGCGGCCAGCGGCCTAGTGGGGGAGCAGTACTTC
CASSLGAASGLVGEQYF
>-|TRBV6-5|-|TRBJ1-4
TGTGCCACCGCTCAGGGTGGGAATGAAAAACTGTTTTTT
CATAQGGNEKLFF
>-|TRBV5-4|TRBD1|TRBJ1-2
TGTGCCAGCAGCTTGGTAGACAGGGTGTCCTATGGCTACACCTTC
CASSLVDRVSYGYTF
>-|TRBV5-1|-|TRBJ1-2
TGCGCCAGCAGCACGGCCCCGGGGGGTGATGGCTACACCTTC
CASSTAPGGDGYTF
>-|TRBV4-1|TRBD2|TRBJ2-1
TGCGCCAGCAGCCAAGATCTGGCTAGCGGGAAGAATGAGCAGTTCTTC
CASSQDLASGKNEQFF
>-|TRBV28|TRBD1|TRBJ1-1
TGTGCCAGCACCATCAGGGGGGATCAAACTGAAGCTTTCTTT
CASTIRGDQTEAFF
>-|TRBV11-3|-|TRBJ1-6
TGTGCCAGCAGCCTGGACGGACAGAATAATTCACCCCTCCACTTT
CASSLDGQNNSPLHF
>-|TRBV19|TRBD1|TRBJ1-2
TGTGCCAGTAGCCTCGGGACAGGGGGATATGGCTACACCTTC
CASSLGTGGYGYTF
>-|TRBV10-3|-|TRBJ2-3
TGTGCCAGCACCTCCGGGTCGCCCGGAGATACGCAGTATTTT
CASTSGSPGDTQYF
>-|TRBV6-1|TRBD2|TRBJ2-5
TGTGCCAGCAGTGGTAATAGCGGGAAAGAGACCCAGTACTTC
CASSGNSGKETQYF
>few|TRBV2|-|TRBJ2-3
TGTGCCAGCATTTATCGAGGGTATGCAGCAGATACGCAGTATTTT
CASIYRGYAADTQYF
>-|TRBV15|-|TRBJ1-2
TGTGCCACCAGCAGAGAACCGACGGGCTATGGCTACACCTTC
CATSREPTGYGYTF
>-|TRBV6-1|TRBD2|TRBJ2-3
TGTGCCAGCAGTGAAGTGCTTGCGGGGGGGCCTCCAGATACGCAGTATTTT
CASSEVLAGGPPDTQYF
>-|TRBV2|TRBD1|TRBJ2-3
TGTGCCAGTAATCCCGGGACAGGGGGCGGGGGTACGCAGTATTTT
CASNPGTGGGGTQYF
>-|TRBV6-9|-|TRBJ1-5
TGTGCCAGCAGTTATTTGCAGGCAGGCCCTCAGCCCCAGCATTTT
CASSYLQAGPQPQHF
>-|TRBV28|-|TRBJ1-2
TGTGCCAGCAGTTTACAGGGGAGGGTCTATGGCTACACCTTC
CASSLQGRVYGYTF
>-|TRBV5-6|-|TRBJ1-1
TGTGCCAGCGGCGCAAGGAGGACTGAAGCTTTCTTT
CASGARRTEAFF
>-|TRBV5-3|TRBD1|TRBJ1-6
TGTGCCAGAAGCGCGGAGGACAGGGAGGATAGTAACCTCCACTTT
CARSAEDREDSNLHF
>-|TRBV2|-|TRBJ2-2
TGTGCCAGCCTCAGTCTCGTCACCGGGGAGCTGTTTTTT
CASLSLVTGELFF
>-|TRBV5-1|TRBD2|TRBJ2-7
TGCGCCAGCAGCTCCCCGGGACTATCGACCTACGAGCAGTACTTC
CASSSPGLSTYEQYF
>-|TRBV11-2|-|TRBJ2-5
TGTGCCAGCAGCTTAAACCGGGGGCAAGAGACCCAGTACTTC
CASSLNRGQETQYF
>-|TRBV7-3|-|TRBJ2-3
TGTGCCAGCAGCCCAAGGGCGGGATTTAGCACAGATACGCAGTATTTT
CASSPRAGFSTDTQYF
>-|TRBV9|-|TRBJ1-1
TGTGCCAGCAGCGTAGCTTGGGAGTACACTGAAGCTTTCTTT
CASSVAWEYTEAFF
>-|TRBV5-1|TRBD2|TRBJ2-3
TGCGCCAGCAGCCTGGGCGGGGGGACAGATACGCAGTATTTT
CASSLGGGTDTQYF